This T cell receptor beta chain was recorded in a study of blood T cells in healthy people across ages (dated by TCRdb to 2013 to 2016). Regarding the research as a whole: In model experiments, template switching captured roughly one uniquely barcoded TCR beta cDNA molecule for every two T cells. Two additional independent replicas of 1 million unique cDNA reads from the same blood draw were analyzed for two donors (one aged 18 to 30 and one aged 80 or older). The study measured age-related changes in TCR beta repertoire diversity using deep sequencing normalized with unique cDNA molecular identifiers. The donors were divided into four age groups: young (average approximately 17 years), middle-aged (approximately 39), aged (approximately 62) and long-lived (roughly 86). Donors of different ages were randomly distributed across sequencing lanes to avoid experimental bias. The study at large found these results: Because the CMV infection status of the donors was unknown, age-related changes in expanded clonotypes may potentially have been confounded. Total diversity estimates from one million sequenced T cells were considered lower bounds and underestimates. As age increased, observed TCR beta diversity per million T cells dropped in a roughly linear way, and a significant reduction was already evident by age 40. Compared with the aged group, the long-lived group had more naive CD4+ T cells, fewer expanded clones and increased TCR diversity, suggesting age selection. The percentage of naive T cells measured by flow cytometry correlated strongly with observed TCR beta diversity. Because profiling used bulk unsorted PBMCs, naive and antigen-experienced compartments could not be compared conclusively.

The roughly 38 donors, aged about 6 to 95 years, were systemically healthy Caucasian individuals from Russia. Approximately 9.7 milliliters of peripheral blood were drawn from each donor into EDTA-treated Vacutainer tubes. Ficoll-Paque density-gradient centrifugation was used to isolate PBMCs, with at least 7 million per sample. Trizol reagent was used to extract total RNA from PBMCs, with at least 6 micrograms per sample. The percentages of naive CD45RAhigh/CD27high T cells were determined by flow cytometry on a PBMC aliquot from every donor. Based on the germline V gene (reference sequence), the CDR1 and CDR2 sequences are DFQATT and SNEGSKA. Relative to germline, V is missing 5 bases and J is missing 4 bases, with 9 bases of the junction outside any gene match. Counted from cysteine to phenylalanine, this CDR3 has 15 amino acids. The CDR3 DNA has 45 bases and is translated from base 1. The table lists this clonotype with many counts. What antigen it recognizes has not been identified. Within one base of it there is no much larger clone, and no base qualities were kept.

Receptor amplification or capture employed 5' RACE. For sequencing, an Illumina HiSeq 2500 was employed. A second PCR of roughly 7 to 12 cycles was run with a J-beta primer mix and a sample-barcoded 5' primer. Each TCR beta cDNA molecule received a unique molecular identifier from a template-switch 5' adaptor carrying 12 random nucleotides. Each sample yielded at least 3 million CDR3-containing paired-end reads. The Mint cDNA synthesis kit, primed by a TRBC-specific oligonucleotide, was used to synthesize first-strand cDNA from all RNA. Following uracil-DNA glycosylase treatment, a first 18-cycle PCR with universal primers M1SS and BC2_uni_R was performed on all cDNA. From the authors' description of their analysis: For normalization, 1 million high-quality reads, each with a distinct molecular identifier, were randomly selected from each sample. Reads with shared molecular identifiers were discarded instead of being binned into consensus sequences. CDR3 identification, clonotype clustering and error correction used MiTCR with a Q25 quality threshold and the strictest error-elimination algorithm. A nonparametric unseen species model with Euler transformation was used to estimate a lower bound on total TCR beta diversity. TCRdb trimmed the raw reads at Q25, called clones with MiXCR and kept productive beta chains. CDR3 protein duplicates are merged, each entry listing the most common genes and DNA. Clone size and V and J calls follow TCRdb, not the original study. Counted in this sample were some 1.6 million distinct CDR3 sequences; 30% to 40% of them appeared once. The ten largest clonotypes hold 11% of the sample.

The clonotype comes from a young woman in good health. The sequence is built from TRBV20-1 and TRBJ2-1; 9 middle bases align to TRBD1. The source material was blood. The DNA is as follows: TGCAGTGCTGTATTACAGGGGGCCCTTTACAATGAGCAGTTCTTC. Its protein is CSAVLQGALYNEQFF.